This T cell receptor beta chain stems from a study of T-cell memory formation after mild COVID-19. Notes on the study in general: Among CD4+ contracting clones, most were CM and EM, and CD8+ ones EMRA.

Turning to this clonotype: What it binds is not known.

TCRdb re-called the 5' RACE reads through MiXCR, storing one row per CDR3 protein. There are about 110,000 distinct CDR3 sequences in the sample; about 18% occur only once, and approximately 5.5% lies in the top ten. This CDR3 spans 16 amino acids. V was clipped by 1 base and J by 1 base, with 12 bases between them. CDR1 is LGHDT, CDR2 YNNKEL, per germline (reference sequence). The origin of this receptor is a man aged 18 to 29 who had mild COVID-19 (a few samples of this study predate the infection). Cell type and time point are not known. This sequence joins TRBV3-1 and TRBJ2-3; the D gene is possibly TRBD2 (6 bases). The sample comprised PBMCs or a T cell subset sorted from them (not recorded which). The CDR3 DNA reads as TGTGCCAGCAGCCAAGTTTCGGGGGTCCGCACAGATACGCAGTATTTT. Its translation: CASSQVSGVRTDTQYF.